This T cell receptor beta chain was documented in a study of T cell responses to AZD1222 COVID-19 vaccine. Study-wide points: Dominant CD4 TCR responses targeted spike regions 160-218 and 743-854.

Only in-frame clones appear in the TCRdb table, and some are missing; sequencing was by immunoSEQ multiplex PCR. Of 150,000 or so clones in the sample, roughly 93% were seen once. J gave up 6 bases and V 3 bases, and 7 bases lay outside the gene matches. CDR3 length equals 16 residues. Germline values: CDR1 SGHTA, CDR2 FQGTGA. Comments on this clone: The antigen remains unidentified.

The chain employs TRBV7-3 and TRBJ2-1, with 11 bases fitting TRBD2. The clonotype comes from an adult who received the AZD1222 COVID-19 vaccine. The sample consisted of peripheral blood, taken 28 days after the second AZD1222 dose. CDR3 nucleotides: TGTGCCAGCAGCTTCGACCGTAGCGGGAGGGGCAATGAGCAGTTCTTC. Amino acid sequence: CASSFDRSGRGNEQFF.